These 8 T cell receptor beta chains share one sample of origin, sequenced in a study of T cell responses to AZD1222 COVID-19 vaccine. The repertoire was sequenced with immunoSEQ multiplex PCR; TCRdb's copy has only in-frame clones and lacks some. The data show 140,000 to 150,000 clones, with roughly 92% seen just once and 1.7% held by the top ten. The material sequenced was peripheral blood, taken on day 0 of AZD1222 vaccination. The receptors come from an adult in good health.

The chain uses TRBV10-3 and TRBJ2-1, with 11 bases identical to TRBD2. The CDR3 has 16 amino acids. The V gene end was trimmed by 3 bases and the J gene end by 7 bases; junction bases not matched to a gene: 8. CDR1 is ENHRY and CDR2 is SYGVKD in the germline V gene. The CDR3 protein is CAISDYAASGRNEQFF. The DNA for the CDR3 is TGTGCCATCAGTGATTACGCTGCTAGCGGGAGGAATGAGCAGTTCTTC.

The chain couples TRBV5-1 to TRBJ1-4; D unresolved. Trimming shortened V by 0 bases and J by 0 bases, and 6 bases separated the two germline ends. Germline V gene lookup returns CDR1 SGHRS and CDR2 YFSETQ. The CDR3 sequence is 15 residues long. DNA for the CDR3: TGCGCCAGCAGCTTGGAGCCGACAACTAATGAAAAACTGTTTTTT. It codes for CASSLEPTTNEKLFF.

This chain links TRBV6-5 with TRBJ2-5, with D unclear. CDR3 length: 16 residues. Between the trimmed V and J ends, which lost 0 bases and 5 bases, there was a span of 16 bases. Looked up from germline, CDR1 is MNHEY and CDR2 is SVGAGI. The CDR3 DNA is TGTGCCAGCAGTTACTCCCTAGAACCAGTTTACGAGACCCAGTACTTC. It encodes CASSYSLEPVYETQYF.

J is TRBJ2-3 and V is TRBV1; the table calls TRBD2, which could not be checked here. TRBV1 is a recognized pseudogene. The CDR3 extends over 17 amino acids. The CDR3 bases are TGCACCAGCAGCCCCATAGCGGGAGGGCCCGTCGGAGATACGCAGTATTTT. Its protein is CTSSPIAGGPVGDTQYF.

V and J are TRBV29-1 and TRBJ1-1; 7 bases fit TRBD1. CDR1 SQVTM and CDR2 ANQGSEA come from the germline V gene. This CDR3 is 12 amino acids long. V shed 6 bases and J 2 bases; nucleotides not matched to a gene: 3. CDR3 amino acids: CSVHRGNTEAFF. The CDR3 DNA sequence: TGCAGCGTACACAGGGGAAACACTGAAGCTTTCTTT.

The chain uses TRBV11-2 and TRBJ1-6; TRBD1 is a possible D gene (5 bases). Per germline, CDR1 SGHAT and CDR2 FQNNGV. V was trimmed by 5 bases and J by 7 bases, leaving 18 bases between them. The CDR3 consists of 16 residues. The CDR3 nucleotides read TGTGCCAGCAGCCTGGGGGGGATCGTTAAGAATTCACCCCTCCACTTT. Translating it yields CASSLGGIVKNSPLHF.

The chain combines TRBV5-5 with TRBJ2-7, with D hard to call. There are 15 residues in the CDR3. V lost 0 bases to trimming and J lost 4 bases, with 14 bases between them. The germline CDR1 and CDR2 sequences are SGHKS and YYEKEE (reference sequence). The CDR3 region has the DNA TGTGCCAGCAGCTTGGACGGTCGGGTGGGGTACGAGCAGTACTTC. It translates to CASSLDGRVGYEQYF.

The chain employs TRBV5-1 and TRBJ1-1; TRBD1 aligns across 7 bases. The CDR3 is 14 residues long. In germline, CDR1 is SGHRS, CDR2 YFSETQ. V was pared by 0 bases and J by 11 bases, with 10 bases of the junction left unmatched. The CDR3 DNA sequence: TGCGCCAGCAGCTTGGAGGGGGCCGCGGATTCGGCTTTCTTT. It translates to CASSLEGAADSAFF.